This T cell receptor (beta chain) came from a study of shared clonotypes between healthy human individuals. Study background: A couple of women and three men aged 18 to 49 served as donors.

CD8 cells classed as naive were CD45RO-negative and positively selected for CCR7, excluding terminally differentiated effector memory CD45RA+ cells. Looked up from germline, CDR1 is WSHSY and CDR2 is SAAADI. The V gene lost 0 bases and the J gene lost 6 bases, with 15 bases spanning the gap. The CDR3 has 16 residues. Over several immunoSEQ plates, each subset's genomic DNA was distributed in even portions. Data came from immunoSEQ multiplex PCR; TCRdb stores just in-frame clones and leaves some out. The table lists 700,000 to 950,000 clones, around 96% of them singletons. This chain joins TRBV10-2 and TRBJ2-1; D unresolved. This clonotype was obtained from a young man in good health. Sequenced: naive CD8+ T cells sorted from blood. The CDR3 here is CASSESNWYSSNEQFF. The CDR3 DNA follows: TGCGCCAGCAGTGAGTCCAACTGGTACAGTTCCAATGAGCAGTTCTTC.